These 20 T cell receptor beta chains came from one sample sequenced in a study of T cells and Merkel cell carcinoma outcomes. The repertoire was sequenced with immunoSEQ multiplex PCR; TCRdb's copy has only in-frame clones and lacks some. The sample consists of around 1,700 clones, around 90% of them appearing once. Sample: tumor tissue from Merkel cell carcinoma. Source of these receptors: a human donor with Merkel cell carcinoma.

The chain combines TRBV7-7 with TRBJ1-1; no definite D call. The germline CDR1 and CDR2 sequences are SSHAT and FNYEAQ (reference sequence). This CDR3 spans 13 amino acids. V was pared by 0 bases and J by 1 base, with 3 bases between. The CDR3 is CASSLATNTEAFF. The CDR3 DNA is TGTGCCAGCAGCTTAGCGACGAACACTGAAGCTTTCTTT.

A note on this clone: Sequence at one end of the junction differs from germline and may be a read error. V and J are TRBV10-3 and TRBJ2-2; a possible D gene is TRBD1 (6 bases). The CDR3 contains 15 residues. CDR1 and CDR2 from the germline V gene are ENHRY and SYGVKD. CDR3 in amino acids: CAIREGDMNTGELFF. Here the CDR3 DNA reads TGTGCCATCCGTGAAGGGGACATGAACACCGGGGAGCTGTTTTTT.

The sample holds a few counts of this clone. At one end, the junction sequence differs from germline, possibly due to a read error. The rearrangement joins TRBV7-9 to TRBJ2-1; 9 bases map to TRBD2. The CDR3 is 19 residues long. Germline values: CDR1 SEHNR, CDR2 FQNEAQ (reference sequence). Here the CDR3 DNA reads TGTGCTAGCAGCCACGCGGGGCTAGCGGGGTTCTGGGCCTACAATGAGCAGTTCTTC. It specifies CASSHAGLAGFWAYNEQFF.

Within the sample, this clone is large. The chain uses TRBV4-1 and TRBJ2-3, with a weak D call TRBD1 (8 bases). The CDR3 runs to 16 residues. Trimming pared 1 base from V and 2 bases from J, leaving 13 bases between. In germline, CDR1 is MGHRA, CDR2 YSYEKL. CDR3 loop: CASSQGQGRDTDTQYF. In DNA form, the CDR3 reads TGCGCCAGCAGCCAAGGACAGGGGAGGGACACAGATACGCAGTATTTT.

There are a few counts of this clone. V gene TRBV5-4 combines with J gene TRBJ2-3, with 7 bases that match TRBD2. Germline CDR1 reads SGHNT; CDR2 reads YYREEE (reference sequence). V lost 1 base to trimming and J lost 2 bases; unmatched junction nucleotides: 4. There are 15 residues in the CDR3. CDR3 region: CASSLLSGATDTQYF. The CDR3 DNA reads TGTGCCAGCAGCTTGTTAAGCGGGGCCACAGATACGCAGTATTTT.

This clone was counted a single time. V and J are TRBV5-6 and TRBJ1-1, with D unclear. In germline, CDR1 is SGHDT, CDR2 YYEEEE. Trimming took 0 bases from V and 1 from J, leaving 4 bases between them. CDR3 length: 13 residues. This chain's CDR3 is CASSLAGNTEAFF. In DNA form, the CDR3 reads TGTGCCAGCAGCTTGGCCGGGAACACTGAAGCTTTCTTT. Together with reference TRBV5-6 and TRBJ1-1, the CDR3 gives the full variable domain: DAGVTQSPTHLIKTRGQQVTLRCSPKSGHDTVSWYQQALGQGPQFIFQYYEEEERQRGNFPDRFSGHQFPNYSSELNVNALLLGDSALYLCASSLAGNTEAFFGQGTRLTVV.

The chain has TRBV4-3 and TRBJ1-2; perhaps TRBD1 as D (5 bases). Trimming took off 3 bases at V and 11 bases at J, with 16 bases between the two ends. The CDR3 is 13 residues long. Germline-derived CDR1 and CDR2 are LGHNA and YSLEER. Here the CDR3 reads CASSQGPFEGYTF. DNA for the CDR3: TGCGCCAGCAGCCAGGGACCCTTTGAAGGTTACACCTTC.

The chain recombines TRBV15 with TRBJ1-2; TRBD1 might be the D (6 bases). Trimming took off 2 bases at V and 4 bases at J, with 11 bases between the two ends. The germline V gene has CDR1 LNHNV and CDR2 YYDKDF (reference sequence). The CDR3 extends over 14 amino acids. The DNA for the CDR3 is TGTGCCACCAGCAGAAAGGACAGCGTCTATGGCTACACCTTC. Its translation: CATSRKDSVYGYTF.

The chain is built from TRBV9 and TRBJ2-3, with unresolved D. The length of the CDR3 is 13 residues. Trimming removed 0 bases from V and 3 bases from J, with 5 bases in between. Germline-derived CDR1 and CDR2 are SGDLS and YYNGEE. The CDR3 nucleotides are TGTGCCAGCAGCGTAGCTGAAACAGATACGCAGTATTTT. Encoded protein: CASSVAETDTQYF.

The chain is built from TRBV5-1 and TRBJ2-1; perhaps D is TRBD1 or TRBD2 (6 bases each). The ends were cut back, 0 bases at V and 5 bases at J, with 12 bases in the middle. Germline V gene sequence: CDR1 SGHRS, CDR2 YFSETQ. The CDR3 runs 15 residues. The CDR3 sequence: CASSLASGAHNEQFF. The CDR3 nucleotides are TGCGCCAGCAGCTTGGCCTCGGGGGCCCACAATGAGCAGTTCTTC.

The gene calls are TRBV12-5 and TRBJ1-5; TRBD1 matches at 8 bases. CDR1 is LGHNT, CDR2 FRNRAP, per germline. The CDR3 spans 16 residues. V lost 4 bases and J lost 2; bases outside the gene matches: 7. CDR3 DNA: TGTGCTAGTGGTTCTTTAGACAGGGGAGGCAATCAGCCCCAGCATTTT. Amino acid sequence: CASGSLDRGGNQPQHF.

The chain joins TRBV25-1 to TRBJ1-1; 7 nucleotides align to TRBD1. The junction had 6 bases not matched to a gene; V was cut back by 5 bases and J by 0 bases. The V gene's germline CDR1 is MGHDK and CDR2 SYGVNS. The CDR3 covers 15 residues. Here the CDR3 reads CASSPGGTVNTEAFF. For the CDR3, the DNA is TGTGCCAGCAGTCCCGGAGGGACAGTGAACACTGAAGCTTTCTTT.

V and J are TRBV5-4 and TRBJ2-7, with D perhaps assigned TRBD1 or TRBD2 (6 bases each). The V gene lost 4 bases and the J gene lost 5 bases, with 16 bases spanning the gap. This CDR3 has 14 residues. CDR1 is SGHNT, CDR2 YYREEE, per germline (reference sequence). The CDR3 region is CASSPGQGRNEQYF. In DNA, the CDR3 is TGTGCCAGCAGCCCGGGGCAGGGGAGGAACGAGCAGTACTTC.

The CDR3 DNA sequence: TGTGCCAGCGCCACAGGGGGGAGTGAAAAACTGTTTTTT. It is translated as CASATGGSEKLFF. V is TRBV19 and J is TRBJ1-4; 8 nucleotides match TRBD1. The CDR3 runs 13 residues. CDR1 and CDR2 from the germline V gene are LNHDA and SQIVND (reference sequence). The V and J ends lost 9 bases and 7 bases, in that order; junction bases with no gene match: 7.

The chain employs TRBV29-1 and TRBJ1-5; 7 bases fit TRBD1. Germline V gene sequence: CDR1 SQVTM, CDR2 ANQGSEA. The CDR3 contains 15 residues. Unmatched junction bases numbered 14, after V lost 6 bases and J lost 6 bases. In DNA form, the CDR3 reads TGCAGCGTCGCGACAGAAGGGGGCAAGGTTCAGCCCCAGCATTTT. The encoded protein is CSVATEGGKVQPQHF.

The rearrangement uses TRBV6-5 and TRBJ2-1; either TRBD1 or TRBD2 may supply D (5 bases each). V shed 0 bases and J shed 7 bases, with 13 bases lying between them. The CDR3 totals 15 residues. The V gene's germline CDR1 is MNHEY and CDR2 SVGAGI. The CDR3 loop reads CASSYSLYGGNEQFF. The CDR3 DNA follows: TGTGCCAGCAGTTACTCGTTGTATGGGGGAAATGAGCAGTTCTTC.

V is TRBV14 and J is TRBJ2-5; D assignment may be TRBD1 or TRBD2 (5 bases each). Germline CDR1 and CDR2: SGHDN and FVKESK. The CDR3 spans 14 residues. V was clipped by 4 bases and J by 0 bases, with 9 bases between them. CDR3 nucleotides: TGTGCCAGCAGCCCCGGGACGTACCAAGAGACCCAGTACTTC. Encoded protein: CASSPGTYQETQYF. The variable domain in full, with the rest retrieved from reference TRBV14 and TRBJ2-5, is EAGVTQFPSHSVIEKGQTVTLRCDPISGHDNLYWYRRVMGKEIKFLLHFVKESKQDESGMPNNRFLAERTGGTYSTLKVQPAELEDSGVYFCASSPGTYQETQYFGPGTRLLVL.

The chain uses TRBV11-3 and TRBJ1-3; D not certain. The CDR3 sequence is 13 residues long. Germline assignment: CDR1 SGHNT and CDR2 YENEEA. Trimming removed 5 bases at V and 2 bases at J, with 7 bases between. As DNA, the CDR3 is TGTGCCAGCAGCGAGATGCCTGGAAACACCATATATTTT. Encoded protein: CASSEMPGNTIYF.

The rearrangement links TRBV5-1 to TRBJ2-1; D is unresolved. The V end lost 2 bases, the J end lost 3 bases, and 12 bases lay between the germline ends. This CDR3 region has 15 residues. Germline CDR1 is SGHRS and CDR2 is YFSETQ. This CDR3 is CASSFGVGNYNEQFF. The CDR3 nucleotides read TGCGCCAGCAGCTTCGGCGTAGGGAACTACAATGAGCAGTTCTTC.

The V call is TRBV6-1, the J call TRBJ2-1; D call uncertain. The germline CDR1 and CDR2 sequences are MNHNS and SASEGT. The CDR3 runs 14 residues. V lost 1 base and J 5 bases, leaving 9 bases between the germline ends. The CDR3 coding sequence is TGTGCCAGCAGTGAAGGACTCTTGAACAATGAGCAGTTCTTC. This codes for CASSEGLLNNEQFF.